This entry describes one T cell receptor (beta chain). The antigen remains undetermined. Peripheral blood came from all dose cohorts at three timepoints. This sample was included in a study of OX40 agonist ivuxolimab in advanced cancers. For the study at large: Among those enrolled, mean age was approximately 60 years (range about 23 to 85) and less than 90% were male.

Germline V gives CDR1 MNHEY, CDR2 SMNVEV (reference sequence). Deletions cut 3 bases from V and 2 bases from J, with 12 bases between. This CDR3 has 15 amino acids. Regarding the study as a whole: The CD4+ and CD8+ T cells in the blood had expanded clonally by week 6 at 0.1 to 3.0 mg/kg. On average, CD8+ T cells had more expanded clones than CD4+.

Repertoires were generated with immunoSEQ multiplex PCR, while TCRdb's copy carries only in-frame clones and drops some. The sample contains tens of thousands of clones, roughly four fifths of which appear only once. Sample: CD4+ or CD8+ T cells sorted from blood, taken in a trial of the OX40 agonist ivuxolimab. The chain employs TRBV27 and TRBJ2-3; tentatively, D is TRBD1 or TRBD2 (5 bases each). The clonotype originates from an adult with an advanced solid tumor such as melanoma, head and neck, liver or kidney cancer. The CDR3: CASSFIGAPTDTQYF. CDR3 bases: TGTGCCAGCAGTTTCATCGGGGCCCCCACAGATACGCAGTATTTT.